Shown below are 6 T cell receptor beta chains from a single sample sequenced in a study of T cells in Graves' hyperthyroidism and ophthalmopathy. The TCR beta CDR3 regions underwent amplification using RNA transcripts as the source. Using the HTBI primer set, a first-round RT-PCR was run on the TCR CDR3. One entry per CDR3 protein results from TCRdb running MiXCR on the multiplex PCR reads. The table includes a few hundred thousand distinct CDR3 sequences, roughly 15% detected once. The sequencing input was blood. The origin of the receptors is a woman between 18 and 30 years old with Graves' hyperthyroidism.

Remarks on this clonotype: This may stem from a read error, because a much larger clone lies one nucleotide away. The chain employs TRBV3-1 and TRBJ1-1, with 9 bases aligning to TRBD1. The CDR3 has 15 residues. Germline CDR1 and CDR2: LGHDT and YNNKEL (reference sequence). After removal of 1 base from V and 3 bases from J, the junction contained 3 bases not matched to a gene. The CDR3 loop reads CASSQGTGADTEAFF. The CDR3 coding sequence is TGTGCCAGCAGCCAAGGGACAGGGGCGGACACTGAAGCTTTCTTT.

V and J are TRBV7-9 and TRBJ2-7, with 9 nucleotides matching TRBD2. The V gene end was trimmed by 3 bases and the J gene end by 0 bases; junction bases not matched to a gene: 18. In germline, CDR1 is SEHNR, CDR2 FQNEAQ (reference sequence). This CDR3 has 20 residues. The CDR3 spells CASSLGSAGGSPYGSYEQYF. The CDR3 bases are TGTGCCAGCAGCTTGGGGTCGGCGGGAGGGTCTCCATATGGCTCCTACGAGCAGTACTTC.

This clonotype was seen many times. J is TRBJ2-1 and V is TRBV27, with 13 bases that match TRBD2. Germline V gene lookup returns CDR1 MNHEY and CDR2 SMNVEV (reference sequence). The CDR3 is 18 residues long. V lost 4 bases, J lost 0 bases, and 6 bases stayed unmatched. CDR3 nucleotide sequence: TGTGCCAGCAGTTCACTAGCGGGAGGGTTTAGCTCCTACAATGAGCAGTTCTTC. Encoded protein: CASSSLAGGFSSYNEQFF.

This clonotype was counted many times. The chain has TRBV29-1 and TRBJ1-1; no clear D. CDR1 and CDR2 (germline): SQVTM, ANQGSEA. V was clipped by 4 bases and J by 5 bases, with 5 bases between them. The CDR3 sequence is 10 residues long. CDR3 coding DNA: TGCAGCGTTGGAGGAACTGAAGCTTTCTTT. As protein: CSVGGTEAFF.

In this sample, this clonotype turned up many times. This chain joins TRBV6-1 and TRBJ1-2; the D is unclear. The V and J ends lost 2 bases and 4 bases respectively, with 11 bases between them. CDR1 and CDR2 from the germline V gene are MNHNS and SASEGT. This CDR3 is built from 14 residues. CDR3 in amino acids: CASSEYGSSYGYTF. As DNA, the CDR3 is TGTGCCAGCAGTGAATATGGCAGCTCCTATGGCTACACCTTC.

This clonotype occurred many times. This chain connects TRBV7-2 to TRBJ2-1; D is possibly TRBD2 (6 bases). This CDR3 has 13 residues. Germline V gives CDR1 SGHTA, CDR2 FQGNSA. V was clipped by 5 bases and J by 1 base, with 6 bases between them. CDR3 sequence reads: CASSRESYNEQFF. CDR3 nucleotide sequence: TGTGCCAGCAGCCGGGAGTCCTACAATGAGCAGTTCTTC. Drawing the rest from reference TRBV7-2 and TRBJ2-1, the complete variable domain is GAGVSQSPSNKVTEKGKDVELRCDPISGHTALYWYRQSLGQGLEFLIYFQGNSAPDKSGLPSDRFSAERTGGSVSTLTIQRTQQEDSAVYLCASSRESYNEQFFGPGTRLTVL.